These T cell receptor beta chains were read from a single sample in a study of shared clonotypes between healthy human individuals. Some clones are missing from TCRdb's copy, which holds only in-frame ones; the method was immunoSEQ multiplex PCR. This table holds about 2.4 million clones, roughly nine tenths found once. The specimen was naive CD4+ T cells sorted from blood. The receptor set was obtained from a man younger than 35 in good health. The CDR3 runs from the conserved cysteine through the conserved F or W. D genes are given only for firm matches. Rows give clone size only sometimes, using once, few, many, or a class for an expanded clone.

d_call: .
j_call: TRBJ1-1
clone_size: .
cdr3_length: 14
v_call: TRBV10-2
cdr3_nt: TGCGCCAGCAGTGATCTGGGCCCGAACACTGAAGCTTTCTTT
cdr3_aa: CASSDLGPNTEAFF

d_call: .
j_call: TRBJ1-4
clone_size: once
cdr3_length: 14
v_call: TRBV19
cdr3_nt: TGTGCCACCCGGACTGCGGGGCGGGCAGAAAAACTGTTTTTT
cdr3_aa: CATRTAGRAEKLFF

d_call: .
j_call: TRBJ2-2
clone_size: .
cdr3_length: 16
v_call: TRBV7-2
cdr3_nt: TGTGCCAGCAGACCTGGGGGGACAGAGTACACCGGGGAGCTGTTTTTT
cdr3_aa: CASRPGGTEYTGELFF

d_call: .
j_call: TRBJ1-2
clone_size: .
cdr3_length: 14
v_call: TRBV11-2
cdr3_nt: TGTGCCAGCAGCTCACGGCAGGGAAACTATGGCTACACCTTC
cdr3_aa: CASSSRQGNYGYTF

d_call: .
j_call: TRBJ2-3
clone_size: once
cdr3_length: 14
v_call: TRBV27
cdr3_nt: TGTGCCAGCAGTTTTTGGAAGGAGATAGATACGCAGTATTTT
cdr3_aa: CASSFWKEIDTQYF

d_call: TRBD1
j_call: TRBJ1-6
clone_size: few
cdr3_length: 17
v_call: TRBV7-9
cdr3_nt: TGTGCCAGCAGCCAAGTCCCGGGACAGGGACATAATTCACCCCTCCACTTT
cdr3_aa: CASSQVPGQGHNSPLHF

d_call: TRBD1
j_call: TRBJ1-1
clone_size: .
cdr3_length: 15
v_call: TRBV18
cdr3_nt: TGTGCCAGCTCACCTATCGCGGGACAGGGGGTGGAAGCTTTCTTT
cdr3_aa: CASSPIAGQGVEAFF

d_call: .
j_call: TRBJ2-6
clone_size: .
cdr3_length: 15
v_call: TRBV18
cdr3_nt: TGTGCCAGCTCAGGACCGGGGGCTGGGGCCAACGTCCTGACTTTC
cdr3_aa: CASSGPGAGANVLTF

d_call: TRBD2
j_call: TRBJ2-3
clone_size: once
cdr3_length: 16
v_call: TRBV4-1
cdr3_nt: TGCGCCAGCAGCCCGGGGGAGTGGGGGGGGACAGATACGCAGTATTTT
cdr3_aa: CASSPGEWGGTDTQYF

d_call: TRBD2
j_call: TRBJ2-1
clone_size: .
cdr3_length: 14
v_call: TRBV10-1
cdr3_nt: TGCGCCAGCAGTGATGGGACTAGTGTCAATGAGCAGTTCTTC
cdr3_aa: CASSDGTSVNEQFF

d_call: TRBD1
j_call: TRBJ2-4
clone_size: once
cdr3_length: 16
v_call: TRBV14
cdr3_nt: TGTGCCAGCAGCCAAAGGACAGGGGGTTCCAAAAACATTCAGTACTTC
cdr3_aa: CASSQRTGGSKNIQYF

d_call: .
j_call: TRBJ1-6
clone_size: .
cdr3_length: 14
v_call: TRBV10-2
cdr3_nt: TGCGCCAGCAGGCCGGGCGACACTAATTCACCCCTCCACTTT
cdr3_aa: CASRPGDTNSPLHF

d_call: TRBD2
j_call: TRBJ2-7
clone_size: .
cdr3_length: 15
v_call: TRBV5-1
cdr3_nt: TGCGCCAGCAGCTTGGGGCTAGCGGGAATCAACGAGCAGTACTTC
cdr3_aa: CASSLGLAGINEQYF

d_call: TRBD1
j_call: TRBJ2-6
clone_size: .
cdr3_length: 17
v_call: TRBV5-1
cdr3_nt: TGCGCCAGCAGACCGGGACAGGGCTACTCTGGGGCCAACGTCCTGACTTTC
cdr3_aa: CASRPGQGYSGANVLTF

d_call: .
j_call: TRBJ2-1
clone_size: .
cdr3_length: 12
v_call: TRBV5-6
cdr3_nt: TGTGCCAGCAGATCCCGGGGGGCCCCCGGGTTCTTC
cdr3_aa: CASRSRGAPGFF

d_call: .
j_call: TRBJ2-1
clone_size: .
cdr3_length: 12
v_call: TRBV30
cdr3_nt: TGTGCCTGGAGTACGCATCTGAATGAGCAGTTCTTC
cdr3_aa: CAWSTHLNEQFF

d_call: .
j_call: TRBJ2-1
clone_size: .
cdr3_length: 14
v_call: TRBV18
cdr3_nt: TGTGCCAGCTCACCCCGAACTAGCTACAATGAGCAGTTCTTC
cdr3_aa: CASSPRTSYNEQFF

d_call: TRBD1
j_call: TRBJ1-2
clone_size: .
cdr3_length: 14
v_call: TRBV7-2
cdr3_nt: TGTGCCAGCAGCTGGGGACAGGGCAACTATGGCTACACCTTC
cdr3_aa: CASSWGQGNYGYTF

d_call: TRBD2
j_call: TRBJ2-7
clone_size: .
cdr3_length: 16
v_call: TRBV11-2
cdr3_nt: TGTGCCAGCAGCCAGCTAACTAGCGGGAGGGAAGGCGAGCAGTACTTC
cdr3_aa: CASSQLTSGREGEQYF

d_call: .
j_call: TRBJ1-1
clone_size: few
cdr3_length: 14
v_call: TRBV30
cdr3_nt: TGTGCCTGGAGACCCGGGACTTTCAACACTGAAGCTTTCTTT
cdr3_aa: CAWRPGTFNTEAFF

d_call: .
j_call: TRBJ2-1
clone_size: .
cdr3_length: 16
v_call: TRBV27
cdr3_nt: TGTGCCAGCAGTTCCGGGAATTTACTAGTTAACAATGAGCAGTTCTTC
cdr3_aa: CASSSGNLLVNNEQFF

d_call: TRBD2
j_call: TRBJ2-7
clone_size: .
cdr3_length: 14
v_call: TRBV6-4
cdr3_nt: TGTGCCAGTTCGACTAGCGGGCCTTCCTACGAGCAGTACTTC
cdr3_aa: CASSTSGPSYEQYF

d_call: .
j_call: TRBJ2-1
clone_size: .
cdr3_length: 13
v_call: TRBV9
cdr3_nt: TGTGCCAGCAGCGTAGAGGAAAAGGATGAGCAGTTCTTC
cdr3_aa: CASSVEEKDEQFF

d_call: TRBD2
j_call: TRBJ2-7
clone_size: .
cdr3_length: 15
v_call: TRBV7-9
cdr3_nt: TGTGCCAGCAGCTCACCTAGCGGTAGCTCCTACGAGCAGTACTTC
cdr3_aa: CASSSPSGSSYEQYF

d_call: .
j_call: TRBJ1-4
clone_size: few
cdr3_length: 15
v_call: TRBV2
cdr3_nt: TGTGCCAGCAGTGCGGGGGGATCAACTAATGAAAAACTGTTTTTT
cdr3_aa: CASSAGGSTNEKLFF

d_call: TRBD1
j_call: TRBJ2-7
clone_size: few
cdr3_length: 16
v_call: TRBV5-6
cdr3_nt: TGTGCCAGCAGCTTGGCAATGGGACAGGTTCCCTACGAGCAGTACTTC
cdr3_aa: CASSLAMGQVPYEQYF

d_call: TRBD1
j_call: TRBJ1-1
clone_size: .
cdr3_length: 14
v_call: TRBV6-1
cdr3_nt: TGTGCCAGCAGCTTCCAGGGGGGAAACACTGAAGCTTTCTTT
cdr3_aa: CASSFQGGNTEAFF

d_call: TRBD1
j_call: TRBJ2-1
clone_size: .
cdr3_length: 16
v_call: TRBV6-6
cdr3_nt: TGTGCCAGCAGTCCCGGACAGGGTCTTTCCTACAATGAGCAGTTCTTC
cdr3_aa: CASSPGQGLSYNEQFF

d_call: .
j_call: TRBJ1-6
clone_size: .
cdr3_length: 14
v_call: TRBV6-6
cdr3_nt: TGTGCCAGCAGTTACGGGCAGACTGATTCACCCCTCCACTTT
cdr3_aa: CASSYGQTDSPLHF

d_call: .
j_call: TRBJ1-2
clone_size: .
cdr3_length: 14
v_call: TRBV19
cdr3_nt: TGTGCCAGTAAATTGGTAGAAGCGACCTATGGCTACACCTTC
cdr3_aa: CASKLVEATYGYTF

d_call: .
j_call: TRBJ2-2
clone_size: .
cdr3_length: 15
v_call: TRBV10-3
cdr3_nt: TGTGCCATCCGGGTGGGCCAGGGAGACACCGGGGAGCTGTTTTTT
cdr3_aa: CAIRVGQGDTGELFF

d_call: .
j_call: TRBJ2-3
clone_size: .
cdr3_length: 15
v_call: TRBV5-6
cdr3_nt: TGTGCCAGCAGCTTCATACAGGGCGGAACAGATACGCAGTATTTT
cdr3_aa: CASSFIQGGTDTQYF

d_call: TRBD2
j_call: TRBJ2-3
clone_size: .
cdr3_length: 15
v_call: TRBV7-2
cdr3_nt: TGTGCCAGCAGCTTGACTAGCGGCCGCACAGATACGCAGTATTTT
cdr3_aa: CASSLTSGRTDTQYF

d_call: TRBD1
j_call: TRBJ1-5
clone_size: few
cdr3_length: 15
v_call: TRBV28
cdr3_nt: TGTGCCAGTGGGACAGGCGCTCTAGGCAATCAGCCCCAGCATTTT
cdr3_aa: CASGTGALGNQPQHF

d_call: TRBD1
j_call: TRBJ1-1
clone_size: few
cdr3_length: 13
v_call: TRBV27
cdr3_nt: TGTGCCAGCAGTTTAACAGGGGGCACTGAAGCTTTCTTT
cdr3_aa: CASSLTGGTEAFF

d_call: .
j_call: TRBJ1-2
clone_size: .
cdr3_length: 13
v_call: TRBV5-8
cdr3_nt: TGTGCCAGCAGCTTGCAGAGGATCTATGGCTACACCTTC
cdr3_aa: CASSLQRIYGYTF

d_call: .
j_call: TRBJ1-1
clone_size: .
cdr3_length: 15
v_call: TRBV5-1
cdr3_nt: TGCGCCAGCAGCCTAACGCCGGGGGTTAACACTGAAGCTTTCTTT
cdr3_aa: CASSLTPGVNTEAFF

d_call: .
j_call: TRBJ2-1
clone_size: .
cdr3_length: 13
v_call: TRBV10-2
cdr3_nt: TGCGCCAGCAAGCCGAGCTCCTACAATGAGCAGTTCTTC
cdr3_aa: CASKPSSYNEQFF

d_call: TRBD1
j_call: TRBJ1-1
clone_size: .
cdr3_length: 15
v_call: TRBV30
cdr3_nt: TGTGCCTGGAGTCCCGGGACAGGGACGGACACTGAAGCTTTCTTT
cdr3_aa: CAWSPGTGTDTEAFF

d_call: .
j_call: TRBJ1-2
clone_size: .
cdr3_length: 13
v_call: TRBV19
cdr3_nt: TGTGCCAGTACCGCTGGACTAGTACAAGGCTACACCTTC
cdr3_aa: CASTAGLVQGYTF

d_call: TRBD2
j_call: TRBJ2-3
clone_size: .
cdr3_length: 18
v_call: TRBV2
cdr3_nt: TGTGCCAGCAGTCCTACTAGCGGGGGGGCCGGATCCACAGATACGCAGTATTTT
cdr3_aa: CASSPTSGGAGSTDTQYF

d_call: TRBD1
j_call: TRBJ1-6
clone_size: .
cdr3_length: 14
v_call: TRBV6-6
cdr3_nt: TGTGCCAGCAGCATGGGACAGAATAATTCACCCCTCCACTTT
cdr3_aa: CASSMGQNNSPLHF

d_call: .
j_call: TRBJ1-1
clone_size: .
cdr3_length: 16
v_call: TRBV13
cdr3_nt: TGTGCCAGCAGCTTAAACCCCTCCCCGGGGCGCACTGAAGCTTTCTTT
cdr3_aa: CASSLNPSPGRTEAFF

d_call: .
j_call: TRBJ2-2
clone_size: .
cdr3_length: 15
v_call: TRBV5-1
cdr3_nt: TGCGCCAGCAGCTTGGGGGACAAGGGGACCGGGGAGCTGTTTTTT
cdr3_aa: CASSLGDKGTGELFF

d_call: .
j_call: TRBJ1-5
clone_size: .
cdr3_length: 14
v_call: TRBV9
cdr3_nt: TGTGCCAGCAGCGAGTGGGATAGCAATCAGCCCCAGCATTTT
cdr3_aa: CASSEWDSNQPQHF

d_call: .
j_call: TRBJ2-5
clone_size: .
cdr3_length: 12
v_call: TRBV4-1
cdr3_nt: TGCGCCAGCAGCCACGCAGTCGAGACCCAGTACTTC
cdr3_aa: CASSHAVETQYF

d_call: .
j_call: TRBJ2-7
clone_size: .
cdr3_length: 15
v_call: TRBV10-2
cdr3_nt: TGCGCCAGCAGTGAGGCGGGGCGGGGGCTCTACGAGCAGTACTTC
cdr3_aa: CASSEAGRGLYEQYF

d_call: .
j_call: TRBJ1-3
clone_size: .
cdr3_length: 14
v_call: TRBV6-5
cdr3_nt: TGTGCCAGCAGTGACACGGGACTCGGAAACACCATATATTTT
cdr3_aa: CASSDTGLGNTIYF

d_call: TRBD1
j_call: TRBJ2-2
clone_size: .
cdr3_length: 15
v_call: TRBV5-1
cdr3_nt: TGCGCCAGTACAAAGGGGACAGGGAACACCGGGGAGCTGTTTTTT
cdr3_aa: CASTKGTGNTGELFF

d_call: .
j_call: TRBJ1-6
clone_size: few
cdr3_length: 14
v_call: TRBV6-1
cdr3_nt: TGTGCCAGCCATGACAAAGCCTATAATTCACCCCTCCACTTT
cdr3_aa: CASHDKAYNSPLHF

d_call: TRBD2
j_call: TRBJ2-7
clone_size: .
cdr3_length: 15
v_call: TRBV18
cdr3_nt: TGTGCCAGCTCAGGCGGGACTAGCGGATTGTACGAGCAGTACTTC
cdr3_aa: CASSGGTSGLYEQYF

d_call: TRBD2
j_call: TRBJ2-3
clone_size: .
cdr3_length: 17
v_call: TRBV7-3
cdr3_nt: TGTGCCAGCAGCCCCCGAGTAGCGGGGGGGCGGGGAGATACGCAGTATTTT
cdr3_aa: CASSPRVAGGRGDTQYF

d_call: .
j_call: TRBJ1-1
clone_size: .
cdr3_length: 15
v_call: TRBV10-3
cdr3_nt: TGTGCCATCAGTGATAGTAGGCCCGAGAACACTGAAGCTTTCTTT
cdr3_aa: CAISDSRPENTEAFF

d_call: .
j_call: TRBJ2-2
clone_size: .
cdr3_length: 15
v_call: TRBV10-2
cdr3_nt: TGCGCCAGCAGTGAGCCGAGACAGAACACCGGGGAGCTGTTTTTT
cdr3_aa: CASSEPRQNTGELFF

d_call: TRBD1
j_call: TRBJ2-7
clone_size: .
cdr3_length: 15
v_call: TRBV5-1
cdr3_nt: TGCGCCAGCAGCCCAGGGACAGGGGGGACCTACGAGCAGTACTTC
cdr3_aa: CASSPGTGGTYEQYF

d_call: TRBD1
j_call: TRBJ1-5
clone_size: .
cdr3_length: 16
v_call: TRBV5-1
cdr3_nt: TGCGCCAGCAGCTTAGGTTCGACAGGGGAGAATCAGCCCCAGCATTTT
cdr3_aa: CASSLGSTGENQPQHF

d_call: .
j_call: TRBJ1-2
clone_size: .
cdr3_length: 16
v_call: TRBV18
cdr3_nt: TGTGCCAGCTCACCAGTAACGTCCAGGGAAGGGTATGGCTACACCTTC
cdr3_aa: CASSPVTSREGYGYTF

d_call: .
j_call: TRBJ1-4
clone_size: .
cdr3_length: 14
v_call: TRBV30
cdr3_nt: TGTGCCTGGAATCGGGGCCGGACTAATGAAAAACTGTTTTTT
cdr3_aa: CAWNRGRTNEKLFF

d_call: .
j_call: TRBJ1-3
clone_size: .
cdr3_length: 15
v_call: TRBV4-3
cdr3_nt: TGCGCCAGCAGCCAAGGTAGGGGAGCTGGAAACACCATATATTTT
cdr3_aa: CASSQGRGAGNTIYF

d_call: TRBD1
j_call: TRBJ2-7
clone_size: .
cdr3_length: 15
v_call: TRBV19
cdr3_nt: TGTGCCAGTAGTATAGGGGGGACAGGCGGCTACGAGCAGTACTTC
cdr3_aa: CASSIGGTGGYEQYF